The 19 T cell receptor beta chains in this list originate from one sample, sequenced in a study of blood T cell repertoires in COVID-19. Assay: immunoSEQ multiplex PCR; the TCRdb copy retains only in-frame clones and omits some. The table lists 140,000 to 150,000 clones, about 83% of them singletons. The sequencing sample was made of PBMCs or T cells enriched from blood (not recorded which). The source is a woman in her forties or fifties who had been exposed to COVID-19.

This clone was observed a handful of times. This chain uses TRBV15 with TRBJ1-6; possibly TRBD1 for D (6 bases). V lost 5 bases and J 8 bases, leaving 16 bases between the germline ends. CDR1 and CDR2 (germline): LNHNV, YYDKDF (reference sequence). This CDR3 comprises 15 residues. CDR3 sequence reads: CATSRHGGPDSPLHF. The CDR3 DNA reads as TGTGCCACCAGCCGGCATGGGGGCCCTGATTCACCCCTCCACTTT. The full variable domain, completed using reference TRBV15 and TRBJ1-6, is DAMVIQNPRYQVTQFGKPVTLSCSQTLNHNVMYWYQQKSSQAPKLLFHYYDKDFNNEADTPDNFQSRRPNTSFCFLDIRSPGLGDTAMYLCATSRHGGPDSPLHFGNGTRLTVT.

The chain joins TRBV7-2 to TRBJ2-7, with 9 positions matching TRBD1. CDR3 length: 14 amino acids. Germline CDR1 reads SGHTA; CDR2 reads FQGNSA. Trimming at V came to 1 base and at J to 4 bases, leaving 2 bases not matched to a gene. The CDR3 DNA reads as TGTGCCAGCAGCTTAGGGGGGACAGGGTACGAGCAGTACTTC. Its translation is CASSLGGTGYEQYF.

This chain joins TRBV19 and TRBJ1-4, with a weak D call TRBD1 (5 bases). Per the germline V gene, CDR1 is LNHDA and CDR2 is SQIVND (reference sequence). V dropped 4 bases and J dropped 6 bases, with 12 bases sitting between them. The CDR3 runs 14 residues. The CDR3 DNA reads TGTGCCAGTAGTAGGGGGGATGAAGATGAAAAACTGTTTTTT. Translation: CASSRGDEDEKLFF. Looking up the rest from reference TRBV19 and TRBJ1-4 gives the full variable domain: DGGITQSPKYLFRKEGQNVTLSCEQNLNHDAMYWYRQDPGQGLRLIYYSQIVNDFQKGDIAEGYSVSREKKESFPLTVTSAQKNPTAFYLCASSRGDEDEKLFFGSGTQLSVL.

This clone was seen just once. The V and J genes are TRBV7-2 and TRBJ2-1; perhaps TRBD1 as D (5 bases). In germline, CDR1 is SGHTA, CDR2 FQGNSA. The CDR3 runs 17 residues. Deletions cut 5 bases from V and 0 bases from J, with 17 bases between. DNA of the CDR3: TGTGCCAGCAGCCCAGGCGCGGTGGGGCGCTCCTACAATGAGCAGTTCTTC. This codes for CASSPGAVGRSYNEQFF.

V usage is TRBV10-2 and J usage is TRBJ2-3, with D possibly TRBD1 on 6 matching bases. Germline V gives CDR1 WSHSY, CDR2 SAAADI. V gave up 6 bases and J gave up 3 bases, with 10 bases separating them. This CDR3 contains 13 residues. In nucleotides, the CDR3 is TGCGCCAGCAGCACAGGGAATACAGATACGCAGTATTTT. This sequence encodes CASSTGNTDTQYF.

The chain has TRBV3-1 (or the pseudogene TRBV3-2) and TRBJ1-1, with 8 bases matching TRBD1. From germline, CDR1 is LGHDT and CDR2 YNNKEL (reference sequence). The V gene end was trimmed by 3 bases and the J gene end by 1 base; junction bases not matched to a gene: 4. There are 15 residues in the CDR3. The CDR3, as DNA: TGTGCCAGCAGCCAGTACAGGGGGTGGAACACTGAAGCTTTCTTT. Its translation is CASSQYRGWNTEAFF.

The chain couples TRBV5-1 to TRBJ2-7, with a possible D match to TRBD2 (6 bases). Germline-derived CDR1 and CDR2 are SGHRS and YFSETQ. CDR3 length: 15 amino acids. V was pared by 1 base and J by 0 bases, with 11 bases between. The CDR3 region has the DNA TGCGCCAGCAGCTTGTTCGGGGGAAGCTCCTACGAGCAGTACTTC. Protein: CASSLFGGSSYEQYF. Full variable domain (rest looked up from reference TRBV5-1 and TRBJ2-7): KAGVTQTPRYLIKTRGQQVTLSCSPISGHRSVSWYQQTPGQGLQFLFEYFSETQRNKGNFPGRFSGRQFSNSRSEMNVSTLELGDSALYLCASSLFGGSSYEQYFGPGTRLTVT.

Worth noting for this clone: The junction departs from germline at one end; a sequencing error may be responsible. The CDR3 reads CASRQAGVDTQYF. CDR3 nucleotides: TGTGCCAGCAGACAAGCGGGAGTGGATACGCAGTATTTT. J is TRBJ2-3 and V is TRBV3-1 (or the pseudogene TRBV3-2); 8 positions match TRBD2. The CDR3 has 13 residues. CDR1 and CDR2 (germline): LGHDT, YNNKEL (reference sequence).

Only a few counts were recorded for this clone. The chain employs TRBV6-2 or TRBV6-3 and TRBJ1-5; D remains ambiguous. CDR3 length: 13 amino acids. V lost 2 bases to trimming and J lost 6 bases, with 8 bases between them. CDR1 and CDR2 from the germline V gene are MNHEY and SVGEGT. The CDR3: CASSYVVSQPQHF. CDR3 coding DNA: TGTGCCAGCAGTTACGTCGTGTCTCAGCCCCAGCATTTT.

The V call is TRBV2, the J call TRBJ1-1, with TRBD1 as a possible D gene (5 bases). CDR3 size: 13 residues. Trimming shortened V by 7 bases and J by 8 bases, and 17 bases separated the two germline ends. CDR1 SNHLY and CDR2 FYNNEI come from the germline V gene. DNA for the CDR3: TGTGCCAGCACCCGAGGACACGTCGAGGAAGCTTTCTTT. This encodes CASTRGHVEEAFF.

This chain joins TRBV6-5 and TRBJ2-7; TRBD1 matches 9 bases. Unmatched junction bases numbered 6, after V lost 4 bases and J lost 2 bases. The CDR3 length is 15 residues. Germline CDR1 reads MNHEY; CDR2 reads SVGAGI. The CDR3: CASSSQGARAYEQYF. CDR3 coding DNA: TGTGCCAGCAGTTCACAGGGGGCGCGCGCCTACGAGCAGTACTTC.

The chain recombines TRBV11-2 with TRBJ1-2, with unresolved D. The CDR3 length is 13 residues. Trimming stripped 3 bases from V and 0 bases from J, with 5 bases between. Germline V CDR1 and CDR2: SGHAT, FQNNGV. The DNA of the CDR3 is TGTGCCAGCAGCTTGAGAACTAACTATGGCTACACCTTC. Translation: CASSLRTNYGYTF.

This clone was recorded once. This sequence joins TRBV6-5 and TRBJ2-7; 9 bases map to TRBD1. Unmatched junction bases numbered 2, after V lost 2 bases and J lost 3 bases. Germline values: CDR1 MNHEY, CDR2 SVGAGI. The CDR3 spans 14 residues. This CDR3 reads CASSYRDRVYEQYF. For the CDR3, the DNA is TGTGCCAGCAGTTACCGGGACAGGGTCTACGAGCAGTACTTC.

The chain has TRBV5-6 and TRBJ2-5; unclear D gene. The V and J ends lost 0 bases and 1 base respectively, with 7 bases between them. The CDR3 covers 14 residues. Germline CDR1 SGHDT, CDR2 YYEEEE. CDR3 DNA: TGTGCCAGCAGCTTGGGAGCCGGCCAAGAGACCCAGTACTTC. Translating it yields CASSLGAGQETQYF.

This chain joins TRBV14 and TRBJ2-7, with a weak D call TRBD1 (5 bases). Germline V gene sequence: CDR1 SGHDN, CDR2 FVKESK. The V and J ends lost 1 base and 0 bases respectively, with 7 bases between them. This CDR3 is built from 14 residues. CDR3: CASSQGRVSYEQYF. Written as DNA, the CDR3 is TGTGCCAGCAGCCAAGGCAGGGTCTCCTACGAGCAGTACTTC.

V and J are TRBV7-2 and TRBJ2-5; 10 bases are a match to TRBD2. The germline CDR1 and CDR2 sequences are SGHTA and FQGNSA. This CDR3 is 14 amino acids long. V shed 7 bases, J shed 4 bases, and the junction held 6 bases outside the gene matches. The CDR3 reads CASKAGGPSETQYF. The CDR3, as DNA: TGTGCCAGCAAAGCGGGGGGGCCGTCAGAGACCCAGTACTTC.

V is TRBV7-6 and J is TRBJ2-3; 13 bases fit TRBD2. The germline gives CDR1 SGHVS, CDR2 FNYEAQ. The length of the CDR3 is 16 residues. Losses at the gene ends were 5 bases for V and 5 bases for J; bases not matched to a gene: 7. The CDR3, as DNA: TGTGCCAGCAGCCTTACTAGCGGGAGGGCCATAGATACGCAGTATTTT. Its protein is CASSLTSGRAIDTQYF.

V is TRBV7-8 and J is TRBJ2-3; the D gene is possibly TRBD1 (6 bases). The length of the CDR3 is 12 residues. CDR1 SGHVS and CDR2 FQNEAQ come from the germline V gene. Trimming left V 5 bases short and J 14 bases short, with 17 bases between. This CDR3 is CASSPLGTTVYF. The CDR3 DNA follows: TGTGCCAGCAGCCCATTGGGGACAACGGTGTATTTT.

CDR3: CASSFGQVDGYTF. CDR3 bases: TGCGCCAGCAGCTTCGGACAGGTGGACGGCTACACCTTC. The V gene is TRBV5-1, the J gene TRBJ1-2, with 7 nucleotides matching TRBD1. CDR1 SGHRS and CDR2 YFSETQ come from the germline V gene. This CDR3 has 13 amino acids. Trimming cost V 2 bases and J 8 bases; bases outside gene matches: 6.